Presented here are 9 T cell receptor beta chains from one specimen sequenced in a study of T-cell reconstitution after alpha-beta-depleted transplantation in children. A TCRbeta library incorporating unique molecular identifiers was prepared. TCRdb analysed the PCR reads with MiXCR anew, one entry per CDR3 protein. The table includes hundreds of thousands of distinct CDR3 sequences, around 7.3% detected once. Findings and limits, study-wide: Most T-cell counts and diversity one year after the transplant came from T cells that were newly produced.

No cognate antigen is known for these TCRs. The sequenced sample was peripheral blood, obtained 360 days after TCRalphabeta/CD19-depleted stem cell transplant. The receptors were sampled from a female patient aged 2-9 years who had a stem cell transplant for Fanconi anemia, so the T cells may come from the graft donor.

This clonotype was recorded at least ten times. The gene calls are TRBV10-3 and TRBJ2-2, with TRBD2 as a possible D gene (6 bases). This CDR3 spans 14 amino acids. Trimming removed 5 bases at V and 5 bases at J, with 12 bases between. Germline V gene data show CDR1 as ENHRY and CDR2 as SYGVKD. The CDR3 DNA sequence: TGTGCCATCAGTAGATTTGGAGGGACCGGGGAGCTGTTTTTT. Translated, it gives CAISRFGGTGELFF.

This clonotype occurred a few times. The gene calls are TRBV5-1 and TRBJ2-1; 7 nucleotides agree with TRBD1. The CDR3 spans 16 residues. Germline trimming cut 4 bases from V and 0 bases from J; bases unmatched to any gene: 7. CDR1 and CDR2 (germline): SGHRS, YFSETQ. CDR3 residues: CASSTTGTSSYNEQFF. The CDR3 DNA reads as TGCGCCAGCAGCACGACAGGGACCAGCTCCTACAATGAGCAGTTCTTC.

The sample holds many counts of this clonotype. The CDR3 region is CASNLWAGGDTGELFF. The CDR3 DNA is TGTGCCAGCAATCTTTGGGCAGGGGGCGACACCGGGGAGCTGTTTTTT. This chain connects TRBV6-1 to TRBJ2-2; 8 nucleotides agree with TRBD1. This CDR3 contains 16 residues. The germline V gene has CDR1 MNHNS and CDR2 SASEGT. V was pared by 7 bases and J by 3 bases, with 10 bases of the junction left unmatched.

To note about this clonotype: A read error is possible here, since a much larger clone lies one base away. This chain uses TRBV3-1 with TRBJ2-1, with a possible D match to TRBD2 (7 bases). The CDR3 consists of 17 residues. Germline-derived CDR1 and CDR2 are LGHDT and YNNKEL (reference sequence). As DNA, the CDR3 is TGTGCCTGCAGCCAAGATAGGGGGGAGGGGTCCTACAATGAGCAGTTCTTC. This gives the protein CACSQDRGEGSYNEQFF.

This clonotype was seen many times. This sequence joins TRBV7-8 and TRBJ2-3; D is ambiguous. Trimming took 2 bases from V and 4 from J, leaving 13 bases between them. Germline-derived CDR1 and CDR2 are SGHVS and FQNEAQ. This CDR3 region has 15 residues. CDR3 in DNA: TGTGCCAGCAGCTTAAGGCAATTGCAATCAGATACGCAGTATTTT. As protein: CASSLRQLQSDTQYF.

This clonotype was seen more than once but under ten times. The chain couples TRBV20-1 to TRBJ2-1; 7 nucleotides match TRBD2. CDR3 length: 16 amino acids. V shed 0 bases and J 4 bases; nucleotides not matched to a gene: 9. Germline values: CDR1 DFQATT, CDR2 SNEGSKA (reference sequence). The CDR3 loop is CSARDRLAGAYNEQFF. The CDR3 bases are TGCAGTGCTAGAGATCGTTTGGCGGGAGCATACAATGAGCAGTTCTTC.

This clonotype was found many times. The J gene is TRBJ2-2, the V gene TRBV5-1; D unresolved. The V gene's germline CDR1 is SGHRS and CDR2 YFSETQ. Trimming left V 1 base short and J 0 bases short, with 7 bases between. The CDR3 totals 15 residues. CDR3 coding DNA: TGCGCCAGCAGCTTGTCCCTGCCGAACACCGGGGAGCTGTTTTTT. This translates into CASSLSLPNTGELFF.

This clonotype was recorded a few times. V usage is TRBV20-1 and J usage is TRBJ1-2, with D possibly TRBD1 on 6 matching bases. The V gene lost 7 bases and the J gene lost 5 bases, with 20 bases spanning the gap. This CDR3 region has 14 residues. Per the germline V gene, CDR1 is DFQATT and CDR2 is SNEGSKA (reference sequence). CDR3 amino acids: CSVLKQGRGYGYTF. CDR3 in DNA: TGCAGTGTCCTAAAACAGGGAAGGGGGTATGGCTACACCTTC.

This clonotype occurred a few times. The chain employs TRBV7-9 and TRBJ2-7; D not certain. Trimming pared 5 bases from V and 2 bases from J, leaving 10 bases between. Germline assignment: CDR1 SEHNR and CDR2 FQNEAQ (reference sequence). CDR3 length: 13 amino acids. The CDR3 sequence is CASSHSGAYEQYF. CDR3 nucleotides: TGTGCCAGCAGCCACTCGGGTGCCTACGAGCAGTACTTC.